This T cell receptor beta chain was identified in a study of blood T cell repertoires in COVID-19. For the study at large: COVID-19 samples from acute and convalescent phases originated in the United States, Italy and Spain.

Original processing notes: Nucleated cell counts were estimated from reference gene primer amplification. The data were produced by immunoSEQ multiplex PCR, yet TCRdb's version contains in-frame clones alone and is incomplete. V, J and clone size were drawn from that table, and D and trimming were deduced from the DNA. The sample records 250,000 to 350,000 clones, about nine tenths being singletons. Losses at the gene ends were 3 bases for V and 7 bases for J; bases not matched to a gene: 10. The CDR3 spans 17 residues. Per germline, CDR1 SGHRS and CDR2 YFSETQ. The sequenced sample consisted of peripheral blood. This TCR came from a young woman with COVID-19, enrolled during active disease. The chain recombines TRBV5-1 with TRBJ1-6; 10 bases align to TRBD1. DNA of the CDR3: TGCGCCAGCAGCTGGACCGGGACAGGGGTAGGAAATTCACCCCTCCACTTT. It specifies CASSWTGTGVGNSPLHF.